This T cell receptor (beta chain) comes out of a study of cytomegalovirus exposure and HLA in healthy donors. Findings and caveats of the study: A previous analysis found most TCR beta V segments productive roughly 87% or roughly 30% of the time. Compared with the roughly 700-donor mean, an Asian-associated ancestry cluster reportedly had fewer N-insertions, according to a later analysis.

A note on this clone: Antigen specificity is unknown.

Both 60 Vbeta primers and 13 Jbeta primers went into the PCR. The data were produced by immunoSEQ multiplex PCR, yet TCRdb's version contains in-frame clones alone and is incomplete. The sample holds about 150,000 clones, around 74% seen once. Input material: PBMCs. The receptor was isolated from a man between 45 and 60 years old in good health and CMV-seropositive.

The CDR3 sequence is CASSGTGDYGYTF. As DNA, the CDR3 is TGTGCCTCCAGCGGTACAGGGGACTATGGCTACACCTTC. The V and J genes are TRBV19 and TRBJ1-2; 7 nucleotides align to TRBD1. From germline, CDR1 is LNHDA and CDR2 SQIVND (reference sequence). The CDR3 runs 13 residues. After removal of 11 bases from V and 3 bases from J, the junction contained 9 bases not matched to a gene.